A single sample gave rise to the 31 T cell receptor beta chains below, sequenced in a study of vaccination and CD4 T cells after COVID-19. Their antigens remain unidentified. Regarding treatment: roughly ten-day PBMC culture with coronavirus spike peptide pools or control peptides (ViraFEST assay). With the Oncomine TCR Beta short-read assay, DNA from cultured CD4+ T cells was sequenced. Using its own MiXCR run on the PCR reads, TCRdb lists one record per CDR3 protein. The sample carries about 4,400 distinct CDR3 sequences, 20% to 25% recorded once. Sequencing used CD4+ T cells from blood, cultured in vitro. These receptors all stem from a human donor who had recovered from COVID-19.

This clonotype came up a few times. The rearrangement joins TRBV19 to TRBJ1-2; the D gene is possibly TRBD1 (5 bases). Trimming took 0 bases from V and 4 from J, leaving 9 bases between them. Germline assignment: CDR1 LNHDA and CDR2 SQIVND (reference sequence). The length of the CDR3 is 14 residues. This CDR3 reads CASSIERGGYGYTF. For the CDR3, the DNA is TGTGCCAGTAGTATAGAACGGGGCGGCTATGGCTACACCTTC.

This rearrangement joins TRBV20-1 to TRBJ2-7, with a possible D match to TRBD1 (6 bases). Trimming removed 6 bases at V and 3 bases at J, with 12 bases between. Looked up from germline, CDR1 is DFQATT and CDR2 is SNEGSKA (reference sequence). The CDR3 has 12 residues. CDR3 region: CSAQHRDYEQYF. The DNA of the CDR3 is TGCAGTGCCCAGCACAGGGACTACGAGCAGTACTTC.

The gene calls are TRBV7-8 and TRBJ2-7, with D tentatively TRBD2 (6 bases). With 2 bases removed from V and 4 bases from J, the gap between germline ends came to 12 bases. CDR3 length: 14 amino acids. Germline loops: CDR1 SGHVS, CDR2 FQNEAQ. The CDR3 DNA reads TGTGCCAGCAGCTTACCTCCCGGGGGATACGAGCAGTACTTC. It codes for CASSLPPGGYEQYF. Full variable domain (rest looked up from reference TRBV7-8 and TRBJ2-7): GAGVSQSPRYKVAKRGQDVALRCDPISGHVSLFWYQQALGQGPEFLTYFQNEAQLDKSGLPSDRFFAERPEGSVSTLKIQRTQQEDSAVYLCASSLPPGGYEQYFGPGTRLTVT.

V and J are TRBV5-4 and TRBJ1-2; D is perhaps TRBD1 (5 bases). Germline-derived CDR1 and CDR2 are SGHNT and YYREEE (reference sequence). There are 15 residues in the CDR3. V was clipped by 0 bases and J by 2 bases, with 11 bases between them. The chain's CDR3 is CASSLAYQGNYGYTF. CDR3 DNA sequence: TGTGCCAGCAGCTTGGCTTACCAGGGCAACTATGGCTACACCTTC.

The chain employs TRBV7-6 and TRBJ1-4, with a possible D match to TRBD1 (5 bases). This CDR3 is 16 amino acids long. The germline V and J ends were trimmed by 5 bases and 4 bases, with 17 bases remaining between them. The V gene's germline CDR1 is SGHVS and CDR2 FNYEAQ. CDR3 in DNA: TGTGCCAGCAGCCTTACCGGGACCCAGTTTAATGAAAAACTGTTTTTT. This translates into CASSLTGTQFNEKLFF.

This clonotype has just a few counts. The V gene is TRBV5-1, the J gene TRBJ2-7; TRBD1 is a possible D gene (6 bases). CDR3 length equals 16 residues. The germline V gene has CDR1 SGHRS and CDR2 YFSETQ. V shed 0 bases and J shed 0 bases, with 13 bases lying between them. The CDR3 nucleotides read TGCGCCAGCAGCTTGGCGGGACACCCGAGCTCCTACGAGCAGTACTTC. Translated: CASSLAGHPSSYEQYF.

The chain is built from TRBV11-2 and TRBJ2-1; D uncertain. Germline values: CDR1 SGHAT, CDR2 FQNNGV. The CDR3 is made up of 15 amino acids. V lost 5 bases and J lost 0, with 11 bases in between. CDR3: CASSPLRASYNEQFF. The CDR3 DNA sequence: TGTGCCAGCAGCCCGCTACGGGCCTCCTACAATGAGCAGTTCTTC.

The genes are TRBV5-4 and TRBJ2-3; the D gene could be TRBD1 or TRBD2 (6 bases each). The length of the CDR3 is 15 residues. V lost 4 bases and J 2 bases, leaving 14 bases between the germline ends. Germline CDR1 SGHNT, CDR2 YYREEE (reference sequence). The CDR3 here is CASSKRGPYTDTQYF. CDR3 sequence (DNA): TGTGCCAGCAGCAAACGGGGGCCTTACACAGATACGCAGTATTTT.

The V call is TRBV20-1, the J call TRBJ2-3, with TRBD2 matching 11 bases. This CDR3 is built from 15 residues. Germline lookup yields CDR1 DFQATT and CDR2 SNEGSKA (reference sequence). Trimming removed 6 bases from V and 4 bases from J; junction bases left unmatched: 9. The CDR3 region is CSAKKSGLAADTQYF. DNA for the CDR3: TGCAGTGCCAAAAAGTCGGGACTAGCGGCAGATACGCAGTATTTT.

V gene TRBV6-4 combines with J gene TRBJ2-5, with D maybe TRBD2 (5 bases). Germline V CDR1 and CDR2: MRHNA, SNTAGT. The ends were cut back, 6 bases at V and 4 bases at J, with 15 bases in the middle. The CDR3 is 14 residues long. The CDR3 nucleotides are TGTGCCAGCAGCCCCACTAGGAATTCAGAGACCCAGTACTTC. The encoded protein is CASSPTRNSETQYF.

This clonotype showed up just a few times. The gene calls are TRBV20-1 and TRBJ2-7, with a possible D match to TRBD2 (5 bases). The V and J ends lost 0 bases and 2 bases respectively, with 17 bases between them. This CDR3 contains 16 residues. The germline V gene has CDR1 DFQATT and CDR2 SNEGSKA (reference sequence). As DNA, the CDR3 is TGCAGTGCTAGAGATCCGCTAGCTCAATCAACCTACGAGCAGTACTTC. This encodes CSARDPLAQSTYEQYF.

This clonotype turned up a few times. V usage is TRBV20-1 and J usage is TRBJ2-7, with D possibly being TRBD1 or TRBD2 (5 bases each). This CDR3 contains 14 residues. Germline V lookup: CDR1 DFQATT, CDR2 SNEGSKA (reference sequence). V lost 1 base and J lost 6, with 16 bases in between. The CDR3 bases are TGCAGTGCTAGAGTCGGGACCCCCCTTTCCGAGCAGTACTTC. Translation gives CSARVGTPLSEQYF.

The V gene is TRBV5-1, the J gene TRBJ1-1; weak D call: TRBD1 (6 bases). This CDR3 has 15 amino acids. The V gene lost 2 bases and the J gene lost 5 bases, with 16 bases spanning the gap. Germline values: CDR1 SGHRS, CDR2 YFSETQ. CDR3 region: CASSFLQGSRTEAFF. DNA for the CDR3: TGCGCCAGCAGCTTTCTTCAGGGGAGTAGGACTGAAGCTTTCTTT. Full variable domain (outside the CDR3, taken from reference TRBV5-1 and TRBJ1-1): KAGVTQTPRYLIKTRGQQVTLSCSPISGHRSVSWYQQTPGQGLQFLFEYFSETQRNKGNFPGRFSGRQFSNSRSEMNVSTLELGDSALYLCASSFLQGSRTEAFFGQGTRLTVV.

This clonotype turned up a few times. V gene TRBV5-1 combines with J gene TRBJ2-5, with D perhaps TRBD1 (6 bases). Trimming shortened V by 1 base and J by 0 bases, and 7 bases separated the two germline ends. CDR1 and CDR2 from the germline V gene are SGHRS and YFSETQ. CDR3 size: 14 residues. This chain's CDR3 is CASSLTGYQETQYF. DNA for the CDR3: TGCGCCAGCAGCTTGACAGGGTACCAAGAGACCCAGTACTTC.

This clonotype was picked up a small number of times. This sequence joins TRBV18 and TRBJ1-5; D possibly corresponds to TRBD1 (6 bases). This CDR3 comprises 17 residues. Per germline, CDR1 KGHSH and CDR2 LQKENI. Trimming stripped 5 bases from V and 1 base from J, with 18 bases between. CDR3 sequence (DNA): TGTGCCAGCTCATTCAGGGGAGCGGGGATAAGCAATCAGCCCCAGCATTTT. Protein: CASSFRGAGISNQPQHF.

CDR3 DNA: TGTGCCAGCAGTCAGGACAGGGGTCCCACAGATACGCAGTATTTT. Encoded protein: CASSQDRGPTDTQYF. This rearrangement joins TRBV12-3 or TRBV12-4 to TRBJ2-3; 9 nucleotides align to TRBD1. CDR3 length: 15 amino acids. The trim removed 5 bases at V and 2 bases at J, leaving 5 bases unmatched.

This clonotype is medium-sized (0.01 to 0.1%) within its sample. The chain has TRBV7-6 and TRBJ1-1; possibly TRBD1 for D (6 bases). CDR3 length equals 12 residues. Trimming removed 5 bases at V and 8 bases at J, with 12 bases between. Germline-derived CDR1 and CDR2 are SGHVS and FNYEAQ. This chain's CDR3 is CASSGSGGEAFF. The CDR3 DNA reads TGTGCCAGCAGCGGGTCGGGGGGCGAAGCTTTCTTT.

The chain employs TRBV6-1 and TRBJ2-7, with D perhaps being TRBD1 or TRBD2 (5 bases each). The CDR3 extends over 12 amino acids. Germline CDR1 and CDR2: MNHNS and SASEGT. Trimming shortened V by 9 bases and J by 2 bases, and 11 bases separated the two germline ends. The DNA of the CDR3 is TGTGCCAGTAGGCAGGGAGCCTACGAGCAGTACTTC. Translated, it gives CASRQGAYEQYF.

This clonotype has a handful of counts. CDR3 in DNA: TGTGCCAGCAGTTACACCAAGCTGGACAGTTGGGGCTATGGCTACACCTTC. Translated, it gives CASSYTKLDSWGYGYTF. The V gene is TRBV6-5, the J gene TRBJ1-2, with D possibly matching TRBD1 (6 bases). Germline V CDR1 and CDR2: MNHEY, SVGAGI. V dropped 2 bases and J dropped 4 bases, with 20 bases sitting between them. The CDR3 runs 17 residues.

This clonotype was seen more than once but under ten times. The CDR3 region is CASSADIAGGVTDTQYF. The CDR3 nucleotides are TGTGCCAGCAGCGCCGACATAGCGGGCGGAGTCACAGATACGCAGTATTTT. J is TRBJ2-3 and V is TRBV7-2; TRBD2 matches 7 bases. Germline CDR1 is SGHTA and CDR2 is FQGNSA. Unmatched junction bases numbered 13, after V lost 5 bases and J lost 2 bases. The CDR3 has 17 residues.

This clonotype has a handful of counts. The V and J genes are TRBV12-3 or TRBV12-4 and TRBJ2-3; D perhaps matches TRBD2 (6 bases). This CDR3 is 13 amino acids long. V gave up 7 bases and J gave up 8 bases, with 16 bases separating them. The chain's CDR3 is CASTLRLVSTQYF. The CDR3 DNA reads TGTGCCAGCACCTTACGACTAGTCAGTACGCAGTATTTT.

This chain joins TRBV30 and TRBJ1-1, with a tentative D call TRBD1 (6 bases). CDR3 length: 14 residues. V was pared by 4 bases and J by 4 bases, with 16 bases between. CDR1 and CDR2 from the germline V gene are GTSNPN and SVGIG (reference sequence). CDR3: CAWNGNRVSTEAFF. The CDR3 nucleotides read TGTGCCTGGAACGGCAACAGGGTGAGCACTGAAGCTTTCTTT.

This chain's CDR3 is CASSRATGTSGGGQYF. In DNA form, the CDR3 reads TGTGCCAGCTCAAGGGCGACAGGGACCTCCGGGGGTGGCCAGTACTTC. V usage is TRBV7-8 and J usage is TRBJ2-5; the D gene is possibly TRBD1 (7 bases). Germline CDR1 is SGHVS and CDR2 is FQNEAQ. Trimming stripped 8 bases from V and 10 bases from J, with 29 bases between. The CDR3 is made up of 16 amino acids.

J is TRBJ1-5 and V is TRBV2; 7 nucleotides line up with TRBD1. V dropped 8 bases and J dropped 4; count of bases not matched to a gene: 8. Germline values: CDR1 SNHLY, CDR2 FYNNEI. CDR3 length: 14 amino acids. CDR3 protein: CASGGRGLNQPQHF. The CDR3 nucleotides are TGTGCCAGCGGGGGAAGGGGGCTGAATCAGCCCCAGCATTTT.

The chain links TRBV20-1 to TRBJ2-3; 12 nucleotides match TRBD2. V was pared by 6 bases and J by 7 bases, with 8 bases of the junction left unmatched. CDR1 DFQATT and CDR2 SNEGSKA come from the germline V gene (reference sequence). CDR3 size: 14 residues. The CDR3 sequence: CSALTSGGPYTQYF. In DNA form, the CDR3 reads TGCAGTGCCCTGACTAGCGGGGGTCCTTATACGCAGTATTTT.

The sample holds a few counts of this clonotype. The chain combines TRBV27 with TRBJ2-2; 10 nucleotides align to TRBD2. The CDR3 covers 14 residues. J was trimmed by 7 bases and V by 5 bases; bases with no gene match: 4. Germline lookup yields CDR1 MNHEY and CDR2 SMNVEV (reference sequence). Here the CDR3 DNA reads TGTGCCAGCAGTAGCGGGGGGGCCTTCGGGGAGCTGTTTTTT. This translates into CASSSGGAFGELFF.

This clonotype is deemed medium-sized. The chain carries TRBV12-3 or TRBV12-4 and TRBJ2-2, with D uncertain. The CDR3 is 13 amino acids. Deletions cut 6 bases from V and 4 bases from J, with 9 bases between. The DNA of the CDR3 is TGTGCCAGCAGCCCCACTTTCACCGGGGAGCTGTTTTTT. Protein: CASSPTFTGELFF.

The CDR3 spells CASSSPGLAGKTQYF. DNA for the CDR3: TGTGCCAGCAGTTCACCTGGACTAGCGGGGAAGACCCAGTACTTC. The V call is TRBV6-5, the J call TRBJ2-5; 12 bases line up with TRBD2. The germline CDR1 and CDR2 sequences are MNHEY and SVGAGI. The CDR3 is 15 residues long. J gave up 6 bases and V 4 bases, and 6 bases lay outside the gene matches.

There are a few counts of this clonotype. This chain connects TRBV6-5 to TRBJ1-3, with a weak D call TRBD1 (5 bases). Germline V CDR1 and CDR2: MNHEY, SVGAGI. V was clipped by 4 bases and J by 0 bases, with 10 bases between them. There are 15 residues in the CDR3. As DNA, the CDR3 is TGTGCCAGCAGTTCAACAGGTAGCTCTGGAAACACCATATATTTT. Translation gives CASSSTGSSGNTIYF.

The V gene is TRBV10-2, the J gene TRBJ1-2; TRBD1 agrees at 11 bases. Germline assignment: CDR1 WSHSY and CDR2 SAAADI. The CDR3 totals 15 residues. The trim removed 6 bases at V and 1 base at J, leaving 4 bases unmatched. In DNA form, the CDR3 reads TGCGCCAGCAGAGAGGGACAGGGGGGTAACTATGGCTACACCTTC. Translated, it gives CASREGQGGNYGYTF.

CDR3 bases: TGTGCCATCTCATTACGCGGGGACCAAGAGACCCAGTACTTC. This encodes CAISLRGDQETQYF. V and J are TRBV15 and TRBJ2-5, with D tentatively TRBD2 (6 bases). Germline CDR1 reads LNHNV; CDR2 reads YYDKDF (reference sequence). This CDR3 spans 14 amino acids. The germline V and J ends were trimmed by 10 bases and 0 bases, with 15 bases remaining between them.